Given below is one TCR beta chain in context. Mismatch with germline at one junction end may stem from a read error. This entry is derived from a study of technical replicates of blood from a handful of donors. The CDR3 spans 16 residues. Per germline, CDR1 SGHRS and CDR2 YFSETQ. Repertoires were generated with immunoSEQ multiplex PCR, while TCRdb's copy carries only in-frame clones and drops some. The repertoire consists of more than 65,000 clones, with around 95% occurring once and the leading ten covering more than 0.2%. This TCR was recovered from a human donor in good health. The genes are TRBV5-1 and TRBJ1-1; 8 nucleotides line up with TRBD1. The specimen was T cells isolated from PBMCs. The CDR3 DNA sequence: TGTGCCAGCAGCTTGGGCGGACAGGGAGTGAACACTGAAGCTTTCTTT. As protein: CASSLGGQGVNTEAFF. The full variable domain, rest sourced from reference TRBV5-1 and TRBJ1-1, is KAGVTQTPRYLIKTRGQQVTLSCSPISGHRSVSWYQQTPGQGLQFLFEYFSETQRNKGNFPGRFSGRQFSNSRSEMNVSTLELGDSALYLCASSLGGQGVNTEAFFGQGTRLTVV.